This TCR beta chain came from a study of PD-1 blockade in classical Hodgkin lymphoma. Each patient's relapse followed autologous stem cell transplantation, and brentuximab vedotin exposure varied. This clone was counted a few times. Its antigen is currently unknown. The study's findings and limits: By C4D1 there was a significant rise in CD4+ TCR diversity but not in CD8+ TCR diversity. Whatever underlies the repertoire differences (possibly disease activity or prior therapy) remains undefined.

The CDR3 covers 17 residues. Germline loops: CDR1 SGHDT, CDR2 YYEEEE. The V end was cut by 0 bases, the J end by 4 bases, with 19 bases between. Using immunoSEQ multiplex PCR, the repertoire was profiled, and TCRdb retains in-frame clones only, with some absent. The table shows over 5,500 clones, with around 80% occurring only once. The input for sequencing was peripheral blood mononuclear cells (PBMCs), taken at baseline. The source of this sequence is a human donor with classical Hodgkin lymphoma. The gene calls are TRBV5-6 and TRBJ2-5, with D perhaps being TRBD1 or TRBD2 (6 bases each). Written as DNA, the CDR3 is TGTGCCAGCAGCTTGGTTGTTGTGCAGGGGCGGGGAGAGACCCAGTACTTC. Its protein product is CASSLVVVQGRGETQYF.